This entry is about one T cell receptor beta chain. Trimming pared 0 bases from V and 2 bases from J, leaving 10 bases between. CDR3 length: 15 amino acids. Germline values: CDR1 LGHNA, CDR2 YNFKEQ. Profiled with immunoSEQ multiplex PCR; TCRdb holds only in-frame clones, not every one. The table has over 150,000 clones, 90% to 95% seen once. These data come from a study of control samples from healthy donors and cancer patients. This sequence originates from a woman between 18 and 29 years old in good health. The chain combines TRBV4-2 with TRBJ1-1, with no clear D. The sample consisted of blood. CDR3 DNA sequence: TGTGCCAGCAGCCAAGACGGGAGATTAAACACTGAAGCTTTCTTT. It is translated as CASSQDGRLNTEAFF.